Each of the 22 T cell receptor beta chains below was sequenced from the same sample in a study of cytomegalovirus exposure and HLA in healthy donors (dated by TCRdb to about 2017). Library method: the immunoSEQ multiplex PCR assay. For the multiplex PCR, a mixture combining 60 forward primers for TCR Vbeta segments and 13 reverse primers for TCR Jbeta segments was used. Held by TCRdb, this immuneACCESS table contains in-frame sequences only and omits some clones. Under half of the omission traces to an unresolved V gene where checked; the cause of the rest is unknown. Recorded for this sample are about 200,000 clones; around 85% of them occurred a single time. Under 3% of the sample lies in the top ten. The sample was PBMCs. The receptors were sampled from a woman aged 50 to 60 in good health and CMV-seronegative.

The chain employs TRBV6-5 and TRBJ1-5; a weak D match, TRBD1 (5 bases). Trimming left V 6 bases short and J 4 bases short, with 13 bases between. This CDR3 spans 14 amino acids. Germline V gene lookup returns CDR1 MNHEY and CDR2 SVGAGI. CDR3 protein: CASRAGQLNQPQHF. DNA of the CDR3: TGTGCCAGCAGGGCGGGGCAGTTGAATCAGCCCCAGCATTTT.

Concerning this clone: Relative to the germline gene, one junction end is altered; a read error may explain this. The chain couples TRBV7-9 to TRBJ1-2; 7 bases align to TRBD1. The CDR3 length is 15 residues. Germline CDR1 reads SEHNR; CDR2 reads FQNEAQ (reference sequence). The CDR3 sequence: CSSSIGQAAVYGYTF. CDR3 DNA: TGTTCCAGCAGCATCGGACAGGCGGCCGTCTATGGCTACACCTTC.

The chain joins TRBV9 to TRBJ2-7, with a possible D match to TRBD1 (5 bases). The CDR3 extends over 15 amino acids. Germline V lookup: CDR1 SGDLS, CDR2 YYNGEE. V was pared by 0 bases and J by 2 bases, with 12 bases between. The DNA of the CDR3 is TGTGCCAGCAGCGTAGATCCAGGACAAACCTACGAGCAGTACTTC. Its translation is CASSVDPGQTYEQYF.

The chain carries TRBV18 and TRBJ2-5; 8 bases line up with TRBD1. Gene TRBJ2-7 matches the end of the DNA better, so the J call may be wrong. Looked up from germline, CDR1 is KGHSH and CDR2 is LQKENI. This CDR3 is built from 15 residues. The CDR3 DNA reads as TGTGCCAGCTCACCGGACAGGGCACGATCCTACGAGCAGTACTTC. Amino acid sequence: CASSPDRARSYEQYF.

The chain is built from TRBV2 and TRBJ1-2; no firm D call. V was trimmed by 8 bases and J by 0 bases, leaving 13 bases between them. The CDR3 loop spans 14 amino acids. Germline V gene data show CDR1 as SNHLY and CDR2 as FYNNEI. The CDR3 here is CASRRTETNYGYTF. The CDR3 DNA sequence: TGTGCCAGCCGGAGGACGGAAACTAACTATGGCTACACCTTC. Supplemented by reference TRBV2 and TRBJ1-2, the full variable domain reads EPEVTQTPSHQVTQMGQEVILRCVPISNHLYFYWYRQILGQKVEFLVSFYNNEISEKSEIFDDQFSVERPDGSNFTLKIRSTKLEDSAMYFCASRRTETNYGYTFGSGTRLTVV.

This clone was picked up one time. This rearrangement joins TRBV18 to TRBJ2-5; the match to TRBD1 covers 8 bases. There are 14 residues in the CDR3. The V gene's germline CDR1 is KGHSH and CDR2 LQKENI. After removal of 6 bases from V and 4 bases from J, the junction contained 7 bases not matched to a gene. The CDR3 DNA follows: TGTGCCAGCTCCCTTGGACAGGGTGCAGAGACCCAGTACTTC. This gives the protein CASSLGQGAETQYF.

V gene TRBV7-2 combines with J gene TRBJ2-4; D perhaps matches TRBD1 (5 bases). This CDR3 has 16 residues. In germline, CDR1 is SGHTA, CDR2 FQGNSA. The germline V and J ends were trimmed by 4 bases and 0 bases, with 13 bases remaining between them. The CDR3 DNA reads TGTGCCAGCAGCTCACAGGCGGTCTTAGCCAAAAACATTCAGTACTTC. It translates to CASSSQAVLAKNIQYF.

This clone occurred a few times. This chain links TRBV6-4 with TRBJ2-2; D call uncertain. CDR1 is MRHNA and CDR2 is SNTAGT in the germline V gene. This CDR3 comprises 11 residues. With 6 bases removed from V and 5 bases from J, the gap between germline ends came to 4 bases. CDR3 loop: CASSKTGELFF. CDR3 nucleotide sequence: TGTGCCAGCAGCAAAACCGGGGAGCTGTTTTTT.

This clone has just one count. The chain uses TRBV7-9 and TRBJ1-1, with D perhaps TRBD1 (5 bases). CDR3 length: 15 amino acids. Trimming took off 3 bases at V and 1 base at J, with 12 bases between the two ends. Germline CDR1 is SEHNR and CDR2 is FQNEAQ (reference sequence). CDR3 loop: CASSFPTAGNTEAFF. The DNA for the CDR3 is TGTGCCAGCAGCTTTCCGACAGCCGGGAACACTGAAGCTTTCTTT. Using reference TRBV7-9 and TRBJ1-1 for the parts outside the CDR3, the full variable domain is DTGVSQNPRHKITKRGQNVTFRCDPISEHNRLYWYRQTLGQGPEFLTYFQNEAQLEKSRLLSDRFSAERPKGSFSTLEIQRTEQGDSAMYLCASSFPTAGNTEAFFGQGTRLTVV.

The chain carries TRBV6-5 and TRBJ2-4; 11 bases map to TRBD1. Unmatched junction bases numbered 4, after V lost 11 bases and J lost 7 bases. The germline gives CDR1 MNHEY, CDR2 SVGAGI. The CDR3 loop spans 12 amino acids. CDR3: CAARTGGNIQYF. DNA for the CDR3: TGTGCCGCGAGGACAGGGGGCAACATTCAGTACTTC.

The chain joins TRBV5-1 to TRBJ2-4; D may be TRBD2 (7 bases). Germline loops: CDR1 SGHRS, CDR2 YFSETQ. Trimming removed 4 bases at V and 4 bases at J, with 15 bases between. The CDR3 extends over 15 amino acids. The CDR3 reads CASSPFAGAKNIQYF. Here the CDR3 DNA reads TGCGCCAGCAGCCCATTTGCGGGGGCAAAAAACATTCAGTACTTC. Supplemented by reference TRBV5-1 and TRBJ2-4, the full variable domain reads KAGVTQTPRYLIKTRGQQVTLSCSPISGHRSVSWYQQTPGQGLQFLFEYFSETQRNKGNFPGRFSGRQFSNSRSEMNVSTLELGDSALYLCASSPFAGAKNIQYFGAGTRLSVL.

The chain joins TRBV28 to TRBJ1-2; 8 bases match TRBD1. The CDR3 length is 15 residues. The trim removed 5 bases at V and 5 bases at J, leaving 10 bases unmatched. Germline CDR1 reads MDHEN; CDR2 reads SYDVKM. The CDR3 reads CASSTPGGARYGYTF. The CDR3 DNA is TGTGCCAGCAGTACTCCAGGGGGCGCAAGATATGGCTACACCTTC.

This sequence joins TRBV9 and TRBJ1-3; perhaps TRBD1 as D (6 bases). CDR1 and CDR2 from the germline V gene are SGDLS and YYNGEE. This CDR3 comprises 16 residues. The ends were cut back, 6 bases at V and 4 bases at J, with 20 bases in the middle. CDR3 sequence (DNA): TGTGCCAGCACGGAGAGCGGGACATCTGCGGGAAACACCATATATTTT. This translates into CASTESGTSAGNTIYF.

The J gene is TRBJ2-1, the V gene TRBV19; 16 bases map to TRBD2. Trimming cost V 11 bases and J 6 bases; bases outside gene matches: 10. CDR1 is LNHDA, CDR2 SQIVND, per germline (reference sequence). This CDR3 spans 16 amino acids. In DNA, the CDR3 is TGTGCCGGGGAGGGACTAGCGGGAGGGCGGGTCAATGAGCAGTTCTTC. Translated, it gives CAGEGLAGGRVNEQFF.

This chain connects TRBV5-1 to TRBJ2-2, with TRBD2 matching over 9 bases. J gave up 6 bases and V 1 base, and 10 bases lay outside the gene matches. The CDR3 runs 17 residues. Germline CDR1 reads SGHRS; CDR2 reads YFSETQ. The CDR3 is CASSLLASGNSAGELFF. CDR3 coding DNA: TGCGCCAGCAGCTTGCTCGCTAGCGGGAATTCGGCCGGGGAGCTGTTTTTT.

The J gene is TRBJ2-5, the V gene TRBV7-8; 7 nucleotides align to TRBD1. This CDR3 has 16 amino acids. V shed 6 bases and J 4 bases; nucleotides not matched to a gene: 14. Per the germline V gene, CDR1 is SGHVS and CDR2 is FQNEAQ. CDR3 nucleotides: TGTGCCAGCAGTCCCAAAGGGGGCGGAATGCGAGAGACCCAGTACTTC. It yields the protein CASSPKGGGMRETQYF.

The chain couples TRBV2 to TRBJ2-5; 10 bases line up with TRBD1. This CDR3 comprises 12 residues. The V gene end was trimmed by 9 bases and the J gene end by 5 bases; junction bases not matched to a gene: 3. Germline V CDR1 and CDR2: SNHLY, FYNNEI. CDR3 sequence (DNA): TGTGCCAGTGGGACAGGGGTTGAGACCCAGTACTTC. It codes for CASGTGVETQYF.

The chain uses TRBV7-9 and TRBJ1-2, with 10 bases identical to TRBD1. The CDR3 is 15 residues long. Trimming took 3 bases from V and 8 from J; bases not matched to a gene: 9. Germline V lookup: CDR1 SEHNR, CDR2 FQNEAQ (reference sequence). The CDR3 reads CASSFLGQGVVGYTF. Here the CDR3 DNA reads TGTGCCAGCAGCTTCTTAGGACAGGGGGTAGTGGGCTACACCTTC. Complete variable domain (other parts from reference TRBV7-9 and TRBJ1-2): DTGVSQNPRHKITKRGQNVTFRCDPISEHNRLYWYRQTLGQGPEFLTYFQNEAQLEKSRLLSDRFSAERPKGSFSTLEIQRTEQGDSAMYLCASSFLGQGVVGYTFGSGTRLTVV.

The chain carries TRBV7-3 and TRBJ2-1; D possibly corresponds to TRBD2 (5 bases). CDR1 is SGHTA, CDR2 FQGTGA, per germline. This CDR3 comprises 13 residues. Trimming left V 4 bases short and J 6 bases short, with 10 bases between. The CDR3 nucleotides read TGTGCCAGCAGCTCAGGACTGGGCAATGAGCAGTTCTTC. Translating it yields CASSSGLGNEQFF.

The chain has TRBV4-1 and TRBJ2-7, with TRBD1 identical over 7 bases. With 4 bases clipped from V and 3 bases from J, the junction kept 6 bases outside the gene matches. Germline V gene sequence: CDR1 MGHRA, CDR2 YSYEKL. The CDR3 has 14 amino acids. Written as DNA, the CDR3 is TGCGCCAGCAGCCTGCCGGGACAGAGCTACGAGCAGTACTTC. As protein: CASSLPGQSYEQYF.

The rearrangement links TRBV27 to TRBJ2-2, with 7 positions matching TRBD2. CDR1 and CDR2 from the germline V gene are MNHEY and SMNVEV (reference sequence). Trimming removed 2 bases from V and 5 bases from J; junction bases left unmatched: 5. The CDR3 has 15 amino acids. The CDR3 DNA is TGTGCCAGCAGTTTAATTTTCGGGGGGACCGGGGAGCTGTTTTTT. Encoded protein: CASSLIFGGTGELFF.

This chain uses TRBV28 with TRBJ1-4; 8 bases are a match to TRBD1. Germline trimming cut 9 bases from V and 10 bases from J; bases unmatched to any gene: 13. This CDR3 comprises 14 residues. CDR1 MDHEN and CDR2 SYDVKM come from the germline V gene. DNA for the CDR3: TGTGCCAGTGGACAGGGAGTCGCCTTAGCAAAACTGTTTTTT. Encoded protein: CASGQGVALAKLFF. Variable domain in full (rest from reference TRBV28 and TRBJ1-4): DVKVTQSSRYLVKRTGEKVFLECVQDMDHENMFWYRQDPGLGLRLIYFSYDVKMKEKGDIPEGYSVSREKKERFSLILESASTNQTSMYLCASGQGVALAKLFFGSGTQLSVL.